These 9 T cell receptor beta chains share one sample of origin, sequenced in a study of OX40 agonist ivuxolimab in advanced cancers. TCRdb's copy holds only in-frame clones and misses some; the assay was immunoSEQ multiplex PCR. The sample comprises approximately 100,000 clones, 90% to 95% of which are singletons, and roughly 0.5% rests with the top ten. The specimen was CD4+ or CD8+ T cells sorted from blood, collected in a trial of the OX40 agonist ivuxolimab. All receptors derive from an adult with an advanced solid tumor such as melanoma, head and neck, liver or kidney cancer.

This rearrangement joins TRBV20-1 to TRBJ2-7; D call uncertain. Germline assignment: CDR1 DFQATT and CDR2 SNEGSKA (reference sequence). The CDR3 has 11 amino acids. Trimming took 3 bases from V and 13 from J, leaving 16 bases between them. As DNA, the CDR3 is TGCAGTGCTAGCCTAAGGGAAAGGCTCTACTTC. The encoded protein is CSASLRERLYF.

The genes are TRBV7-9 and TRBJ2-3, with D unclear. Germline-derived CDR1 and CDR2 are SEHNR and FQNEAQ (reference sequence). The CDR3 extends over 12 amino acids. Trimming removed 6 bases at V and 0 bases at J, with 4 bases between. CDR3 sequence: CASSSSTDTQYF. The DNA of the CDR3 is TGTGCCAGCAGTTCTAGCACAGATACGCAGTATTTT.

This clone was observed once. The sample carries other DNA sequences with the same CDR3. The chain has TRBV19 and TRBJ1-2; 9 nucleotides match TRBD1. V dropped 4 bases and J dropped 4; count of bases not matched to a gene: 1. CDR1 and CDR2 from the germline V gene are LNHDA and SQIVND (reference sequence). The CDR3 contains 13 residues. CDR3 region: CASSRDRVYGYTF. DNA for the CDR3: TGTGCCAGTAGTAGGGACAGGGTCTATGGCTACACCTTC.

CDR3 in amino acids: CASSYEDPGLSYEQYF. The CDR3 DNA sequence: TGTGCCAGCAGTTACGAAGATCCGGGCCTTTCCTACGAGCAGTACTTC. The V call is TRBV27, the J call TRBJ2-7; no clear D. The CDR3 is 16 residues long. Germline CDR1 reads MNHEY; CDR2 reads SMNVEV (reference sequence). The germline V and J ends were trimmed by 4 bases and 1 base, with 17 bases remaining between them.

The chain uses TRBV6-5 and TRBJ1-3; D gene unclear. CDR1 and CDR2 (germline): MNHEY, SVGAGI. Trimming stripped 2 bases from V and 4 bases from J, with 9 bases between. CDR3 length equals 14 residues. The CDR3 region is CASSYAQKGNTIYF. CDR3 in DNA: TGTGCCAGCAGTTACGCCCAGAAAGGAAACACCATATATTTT.

This rearrangement joins TRBV30 to TRBJ1-6; possibly TRBD1 for D (6 bases). The CDR3 is made up of 15 amino acids. V was clipped by 1 base and J by 10 bases, with 17 bases between them. Germline V CDR1 and CDR2: GTSNPN, SVGIG (reference sequence). The CDR3 spells CAWSASAVGGSPLHF. As DNA, the CDR3 is TGTGCCTGGAGTGCCAGCGCGGTAGGGGGATCACCCCTCCACTTT.

The V gene is TRBV9, the J gene TRBJ2-7; 10 bases map to TRBD2. Germline CDR1 reads SGDLS; CDR2 reads YYNGEE. V gave up 4 bases and J gave up 6 bases; unmatched junction bases: 10. The CDR3 sequence is 15 residues long. The DNA of the CDR3 is TGTGCCAGCAGCTTCACCGGGACTAGCGCTGTCGAGCAGTACTTC. Translating gives CASSFTGTSAVEQYF.

V usage is TRBV9 and J usage is TRBJ2-1; TRBD2 agrees at 14 bases. Unmatched junction bases numbered 7, after V lost 6 bases and J lost 8 bases. This CDR3 has 15 residues. Germline V gene sequence: CDR1 SGDLS, CDR2 YYNGEE. This CDR3 reads CASTKTSGGADEQFF. DNA of the CDR3: TGTGCCAGCACGAAGACTAGCGGGGGGGCGGATGAGCAGTTCTTC.

This rearrangement joins TRBV6-1 to TRBJ1-2; D may be TRBD1 (5 bases). The germline CDR1 and CDR2 sequences are MNHNS and SASEGT. This CDR3 spans 14 amino acids. V shed 1 base and J shed 7 bases, with 13 bases lying between them. The CDR3 bases are TGTGCCAGCAGTGAAGAAACAGGCTGGGGTGGCTACACCTTC. The encoded protein is CASSEETGWGGYTF.